The 2 T cell receptor beta chains in this list originate from one sample, sequenced in a study of cytomegalovirus exposure and HLA in healthy donors. This PCR relied on a set of 60 Vbeta primers and 13 Jbeta primers. Assay used: immunoSEQ multiplex PCR; TCRdb lists only in-frame clones, some missing. The sample comprises 200,000 to 250,000 clones, about 75% of which are singletons, and 1.8% rests with the top ten. Sequenced input: PBMCs. These receptors came from a woman in her 30s in good health and CMV-seronegative.

This rearrangement joins TRBV7-8 to TRBJ2-7; D might be TRBD1 (6 bases). The germline V gene has CDR1 SGHVS and CDR2 FQNEAQ. The CDR3 is 16 residues long. V dropped 9 bases and J dropped 1 base, with 22 bases sitting between them. In DNA, the CDR3 is TGTGCCAGACGACCTGCTAAAAAGACAGGTTCCTACGAGCAGTACTTC. Translation gives CARRPAKKTGSYEQYF. The entire variable domain, with the rest obtained from reference TRBV7-8 and TRBJ2-7, is as follows: GAGVSQSPRYKVAKRGQDVALRCDPISGHVSLFWYQQALGQGPEFLTYFQNEAQLDKSGLPSDRFFAERPEGSVSTLKIQRTQQEDSAVYLCARRPAKKTGSYEQYFGPGTRLTVT.

The chain is built from TRBV6-1 and TRBJ1-1; D ambiguous. Between the trimmed V and J ends, which lost 7 bases and 3 bases, there was a span of 6 bases. The CDR3 extends over 11 amino acids. Germline CDR1 is MNHNS and CDR2 is SASEGT. CDR3 sequence (DNA): TGTGCCAGCACCCATGACACTGAAGCTTTCTTT. Translating gives CASTHDTEAFF.